This TCR beta chain emerged from a study of metastatic and nonmetastatic thyroid tumors. Study at large: A comparison of repertoires was made across blood and tumor or nodule tissue from malignant and benign thyroid patients. Study results and limitations: Benign nodules reportedly had significantly lower TCR beta diversity than malignant thyroid tumors in blood and tumor.

Until they underwent thyroid surgery, no patient had received any treatment. For this clone: Its antigen is undetermined. At one of its ends the junction is not consistent with the germline gene, which may arise from a read error. Additional DNA sequences in this sample encode the identical CDR3.

Germline V CDR1 and CDR2: SGHNT, YENEEA. The CDR3 has 16 residues. TCRdb reanalyzed the PCR reads via MiXCR. The table records around 21,000 clones, approximately 20% of them present only once. This TCR came from a male donor with papillary thyroid cancer or a benign thyroid nodule (not recorded which). Some clones in this sample may be carry-over from other donors' samples. Sequencing used blood. The rearrangement uses TRBV11-3 and TRBJ2-2; D assignment may be TRBD1 or TRBD2 (6 bases each). The CDR3 loop reads CASSLGGLTNTGELFF. The CDR3 DNA sequence: TGCGCCAGCAGCTTAGGGGGGCTAACGAACACCGGGGAGCTGTTTTTT.